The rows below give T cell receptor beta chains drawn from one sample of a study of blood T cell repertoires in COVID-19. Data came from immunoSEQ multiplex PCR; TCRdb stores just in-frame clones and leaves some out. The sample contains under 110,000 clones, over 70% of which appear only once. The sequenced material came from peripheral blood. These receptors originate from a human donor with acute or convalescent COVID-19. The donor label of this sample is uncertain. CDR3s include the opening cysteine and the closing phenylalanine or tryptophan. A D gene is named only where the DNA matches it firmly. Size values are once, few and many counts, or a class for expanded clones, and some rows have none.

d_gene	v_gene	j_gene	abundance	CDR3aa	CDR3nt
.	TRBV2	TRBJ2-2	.	CASSLTQVTGELFF	TGTGCCAGCAGTCTCACCCAGGTCACCGGGGAGCTGTTTTTT
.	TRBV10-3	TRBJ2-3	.	CAIRGRDTDTQYF	TGTGCCATAAGGGGCAGGGACACAGATACGCAGTATTTT
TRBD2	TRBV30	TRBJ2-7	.	CAWRLAGGLYEQYF	TGTGCCTGGCGACTAGCGGGGGGGCTGTACGAGCAGTACTTC
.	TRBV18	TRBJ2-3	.	CASSPPPLTDTQYF	TGTGCCAGCTCACCCCCGCCACTGACTGATACGCAGTATTTT
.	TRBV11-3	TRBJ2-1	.	CASSRRGSEQFF	TGTGCCAGCAGCCGTCGAGGGAGTGAGCAGTTCTTC
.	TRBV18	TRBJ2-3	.	CASSFSSGTDTQYF	TGTGCCAGCTCATTCTCTAGCGGCACAGATACGCAGTATTTT
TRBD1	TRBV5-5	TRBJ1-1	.	CASSRTGGSGSEAFF	TGTGCCAGCAGCCGGACAGGGGGGTCCGGCTCTGAAGCTTTCTTT
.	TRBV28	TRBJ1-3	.	CASSLSGNTIYF	TGTGCCAGCAGTTTGTCGGGAAACACCATATATTTT
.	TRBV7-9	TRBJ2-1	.	CASSARRSSSYNEKFF	TGTGCCAGCAGCGCCCGTAGGAGTAGCTCCTACAATGAGAAGTTCTTC
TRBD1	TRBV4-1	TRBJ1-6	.	CASSQSGQGASPLHF	TGCGCCAGCAGCCAATCAGGACAGGGAGCTTCACCCCTCCACTTT
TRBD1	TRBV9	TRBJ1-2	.	CASSAFTGAPYTF	TGTGCCAGCAGCGCGTTTACAGGGGCTCCCTACACCTTC
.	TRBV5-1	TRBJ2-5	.	CASSLVTLQETQYF	TGCGCCAGCAGCTTGGTTACTTTACAAGAGACCCAGTACTTC
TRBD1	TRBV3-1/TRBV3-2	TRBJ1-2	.	CASSQLDRGDGYTF	TGTGCCAGCAGCCAACTGGACAGGGGCGATGGCTACACCTTC
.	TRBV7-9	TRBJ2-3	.	CASSLARQGNWVGTDTQYF	TGTGCCAGCAGCTTAGCCCGCCAGGGTAACTGGGTTGGGACAGATACGCAGTATTTT
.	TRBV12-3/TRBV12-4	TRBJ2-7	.	CASSRLAYEQYF	TGTGCCAGCAGTAGACTAGCCTACGAGCAGTACTTC
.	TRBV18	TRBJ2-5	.	CASSPTGEETQYF	TGTGCCAGCTCACCAACGGGGGAAGAGACCCAGTACTTC
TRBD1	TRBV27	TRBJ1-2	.	CASNGPLGTGYYGYTF	TGTGCCAGTAACGGCCCCCTCGGGACAGGGTACTATGGCTACACCTTC
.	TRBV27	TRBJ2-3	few	CARIWGVLSTDTQYF	TGTGCCAGAATATGGGGGGTACTAAGTACAGATACGCAGTATTTT
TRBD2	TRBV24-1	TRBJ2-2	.	CATSDFGGENTGELFF	TGTGCCACCAGTGATTTCGGGGGGGAGAACACCGGGGAGCTGTTTTTT
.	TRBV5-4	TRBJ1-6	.	CASSLGVTYNSPLHF	TGTGCCAGCAGCCTGGGAGTTACCTATAATTCACCCCTCCACTTT
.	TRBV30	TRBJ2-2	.	CAWSPDRITNTGELFF	TGTGCCTGGAGTCCCGACAGGATAACTAACACCGGGGAGCTGTTTTTT
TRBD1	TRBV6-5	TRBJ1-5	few	CASSYDRGIQPQHF	TGTGCCAGCAGTTACGACAGGGGGATTCAGCCCCAGCATTTT
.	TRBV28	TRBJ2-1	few	CASRYGGSYNEQFF	TGTGCCAGCAGGTACGGGGGCTCCTACAATGAGCAGTTCTTC
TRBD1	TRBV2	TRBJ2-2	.	CASSRQGAKRTGELFF	TGTGCCAGCAGTAGACAGGGGGCGAAGAGGACCGGGGAGCTGTTTTTT
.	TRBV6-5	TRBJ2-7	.	CASSYVDRRYEQYF	TGTGCCAGCAGTTATGTCGACAGGCGCTACGAGCAGTACTTC
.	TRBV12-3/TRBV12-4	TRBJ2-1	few	CASSLYHEQFF	TGTGCCAGCAGTTTGTATCATGAGCAGTTCTTC
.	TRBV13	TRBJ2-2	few	CASSLAGFTGELFF	TGTGCCAGCAGCTTAGCCGGGTTCACCGGGGAGCTGTTTTTT
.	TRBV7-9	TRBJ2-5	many	CASSSGVQETQYF	TGTGCCAGCAGCTCAGGGGTCCAAGAGACCCAGTACTTC
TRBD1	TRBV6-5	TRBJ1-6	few	CASRGQGSGSPLHF	TGTGCCAGCAGAGGACAGGGGTCGGGTTCACCCCTCCACTTT
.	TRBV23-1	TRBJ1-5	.	CASGSRGTQPQHF	TGCGCCAGCGGCTCGCGGGGAACTCAGCCCCAGCATTTT
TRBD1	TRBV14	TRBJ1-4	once	CASSQRDRGLKDEKLFF	TGTGCCAGCAGCCAAAGGGACAGGGGGCTGAAGGATGAAAAACTGTTTTTT
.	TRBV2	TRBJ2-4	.	CASSNLLAKNIQYF	TGTGCCAGCAGTAATCTACTAGCCAAAAACATTCAGTACTTC
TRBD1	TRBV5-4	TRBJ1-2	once	CASSIQGAGNGYTF	TGTGCCAGCAGCATACAGGGGGCAGGGAATGGCTACACCTTC
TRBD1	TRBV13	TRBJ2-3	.	CASSYGTAFRGDTQYF	TGTGCCAGCAGCTACGGGACAGCCTTTAGGGGAGATACGCAGTATTTT
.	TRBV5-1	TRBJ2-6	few	CASSLLIAGSGANVLTF	TGCGCCAGCAGCTTGTTAATCGCGGGGTCTGGGGCCAACGTCCTGACTTTC